This T cell receptor (beta chain) was captured by sequencing in a study of human thymus T cells. Obtained as resections during corrective heart surgery, the thymus tissue was then studied. Having surgery to correct congenital heart defects, healthy Finnish infants acted as the donors. On this clone itself: Antigen: not known.

Overall study results and limits: Thymic and blood repertoires showed apparently biased V and J gene usage. Among unrelated individuals, related research reported thymic repertoires that overlapped highly.

J gave up 4 bases and V 7 bases, and 6 bases lay outside the gene matches. The CDR3 runs to 13 residues. CDR1 is SNHLY and CDR2 is FYNNEI in the germline V gene. Method: immunoSEQ multiplex PCR; TCRdb's copy keeps in-frame clones and lacks some. The table records tens of thousands of clones, roughly 96% of them present only once. The TCR originated in a boy younger than two with a congenital heart defect but otherwise immunologically healthy. The chain couples TRBV2 to TRBJ1-1; 7 nucleotides match TRBD1. Material: thymus tissue. The CDR3 sequence is CASTGTDPTEAFF. The CDR3 bases are TGTGCCAGCACCGGGACAGACCCCACTGAAGCTTTCTTT.